This T cell receptor (beta chain) was obtained from a study of cytomegalovirus exposure and HLA in healthy donors. Across the study: Findings of an earlier analysis included 117 million unique TCR beta sequences from some 180 million T cells.

Worth noting for this clone: The antigen is undetermined.

Study-level results: In an earlier analysis, productive rearrangement rates for most beta V segments clustered near 90% or 30%.

Amplification used 60 Vbeta primers and 13 Jbeta primers. Produced via immunoSEQ multiplex PCR; TCRdb's table is partial and in-frame only. Altogether 60,000 or so clones are present, roughly 71% being singletons, with the ten largest covering roughly 25%. The CDR3 sequence is 16 residues long. V shed 0 bases and J shed 3 bases, with 15 bases lying between them. Germline values: CDR1 SGHAT, CDR2 FQDESV (reference sequence). This chain joins TRBV11-1 and TRBJ2-7; possibly TRBD2 for D (6 bases). Sequencing used PBMCs. The sequence derives from a man aged 50-59 years in good health and CMV-seropositive. This CDR3 reads CASSLASTRPYYEQYF. The CDR3 bases are TGTGCCAGCAGCTTAGCGTCGACTAGGCCCTACTACGAGCAGTACTTC.